The T cell receptor beta chain under discussion was sequenced for a study of patients and donors after allogeneic stem cell transplantation. TCRdb reprocessed the RT-PCR reads with MiXCR, giving one entry per CDR3 protein. The sample yields over 400,000 distinct CDR3 sequences, around 15% seen once. CDR3 length: 15 residues. Germline V gene data show CDR1 as SGHRS and CDR2 as YFSETQ. With 1 base removed from V and 2 bases from J, the gap between germline ends came to 9 bases. The chain carries TRBV5-1 and TRBJ2-2; D not resolved. Sequencing used blood, either unsorted or a sorted T cell fraction (not recorded which). This TCR derives from a human donor who was either an allogeneic HSCT recipient or a stem cell or donor lymphocyte infusion donor (not recorded which). It is not recorded whose cells these are; they may come from a transplant donor. CDR3 DNA sequence: TGCGCCAGCAGCTTGCCGCAGCGTAACACCGGGGAGCTGTTTTTT. It codes for CASSLPQRNTGELFF.